This T cell receptor beta chain was documented in a study of blood T cell repertoires in COVID-19. For the study at large: Sample material is recorded as cDNA or gDNA derived from T cells, B-cell-depleted T cells, or PBMCs.

This CDR3 is 12 amino acids long. The germline CDR1 and CDR2 sequences are SQVTM and ANQGSEA. V shed 2 bases and J shed 5 bases, with 7 bases lying between them. Assay used: immunoSEQ multiplex PCR; TCRdb lists only in-frame clones, some missing. This table has about 60,000 clones, about 80% appearing once. The chain uses TRBV29-1 and TRBJ1-3; no firm D call. The sequencing input was peripheral blood. This TCR came from a man aged 55 to 70 with acute or convalescent COVID-19. This CDR3 is CSVERGRNTIYF. The CDR3 DNA is TGCAGCGTTGAACGGGGAAGAAACACCATATATTTT.